These 12 T cell receptor beta chains originate from one sample sequenced in a study of sequential checkpoint blockade in melanoma. The repertoire was sequenced with immunoSEQ multiplex PCR; TCRdb's copy has only in-frame clones and lacks some. This sample has about 37,000 clones, with approximately 84% found just once. The treatment was: randomized to nivolumab then ipilimumab (arm A) or the reverse (arm B). This specimen consisted of CD8+ T cells sorted from blood (inferred from file names), obtained from a patient given nivolumab and ipilimumab in sequence. These TCRs come from a human donor with melanoma.

This sequence joins TRBV5-1 and TRBJ2-5; TRBD2 might be the D (5 bases). The DNA end is a closer match to TRBJ2-7, so the J assignment may be wrong. The CDR3 is 14 amino acids. Per the germline V gene, CDR1 is SGHRS and CDR2 is YFSETQ. The CDR3 DNA reads as TGCGCCAGCGGTTGGGAGTACCTGCCCTACGAGCAGTACTTC. Protein product: CASGWEYLPYEQYF.

As to this clone: Sequence at one end of the junction differs from germline and may be a read error. Other DNA sequences in this specimen translate into the identical CDR3. The chain employs TRBV12-5 and TRBJ2-3; D not certain. The CDR3 length is 14 residues. Germline values: CDR1 LGHNT, CDR2 FRNRAP. The CDR3 bases are TGTGCCAGTGGTCCCGGGTTTCTCACAGATACGCAGTATTTT. Translation: CASGPGFLTDTQYF.

The genes are TRBV9 and TRBJ2-1, with D possibly TRBD1 on 6 matching bases. Trimming took 0 bases from V and 2 from J, leaving 15 bases between them. The CDR3 is made up of 17 amino acids. Germline lookup yields CDR1 SGDLS and CDR2 YYNGEE. This CDR3 reads CASSVGGGGGTYNEQFF. The DNA of the CDR3 is TGTGCCAGCAGCGTAGGAGGGGGTGGAGGCACCTACAATGAGCAGTTCTTC.

The chain combines TRBV7-9 with TRBJ2-5, with 10 bases fitting TRBD1. The J call may be wrong; the DNA end is better matched by TRBJ2-7. This CDR3 has 15 amino acids. The germline CDR1 and CDR2 sequences are SEHNR and FQNEAQ (reference sequence). Here the CDR3 DNA reads TGTGCCAGCAGCTTACCGGGACAGGGGATCTACGAGCAGTACTTC. Protein: CASSLPGQGIYEQYF.

This chain's CDR3 is CANREGNAYEQYF. Here the CDR3 DNA reads TGTGCCAACCGGGAGGGAAATGCCTACGAGCAGTACTTC. The chain employs TRBV6-1 and TRBJ2-7, with 8 positions matching TRBD2. Trimming removed 10 bases from V and 2 bases from J; junction bases left unmatched: 7. The germline V gene has CDR1 MNHNS and CDR2 SASEGT. This CDR3 region has 13 residues.

The chain recombines TRBV5-1 with TRBJ1-3; maybe TRBD1 (6 bases). The CDR3 has 16 amino acids. Trimming cost V 2 bases and J 4 bases, with 16 bases left between them. Germline V gene data show CDR1 as SGHRS and CDR2 as YFSETQ. This chain's CDR3 is CASSLMTGAEGNTIYF. DNA of the CDR3: TGCGCCAGCAGCTTAATGACAGGCGCTGAGGGAAACACCATATATTTT.

The CDR3 nucleotides read TGTGCCAGCAGCAAGGGGGCAGGCAGCATTTCCTGCGAGCAGTACTTC. It translates to CASSKGAGSISCEQYF. The V gene is TRBV21-1, the J gene TRBJ2-7; the DNA was not used to check the table's D call, TRBD1. TRBV21-1 is flagged as a pseudogene. This CDR3 is built from 16 residues.

The V and J genes are TRBV6-1 and TRBJ1-2, with 9 nucleotides matching TRBD1. Per the germline V gene, CDR1 is MNHNS and CDR2 is SASEGT. Losses at the gene ends were 3 bases for V and 5 bases for J; bases not matched to a gene: 10. This CDR3 comprises 16 residues. The CDR3 DNA is TGTGCCAGCAGTGATTGGGAAGGACAGGGGTCTTATGGCTACACCTTC. This translates into CASSDWEGQGSYGYTF.

The chain carries TRBV6-5 and TRBJ1-4, with 7 bases matching TRBD1. CDR1 and CDR2 (germline): MNHEY, SVGAGI. V lost 4 bases, J lost 10 bases, and 9 bases stayed unmatched. The CDR3 is made up of 14 amino acids. This CDR3 reads CASSSTGVKGKLFF. The CDR3, as DNA: TGTGCCAGCAGTTCTACAGGGGTCAAAGGAAAACTGTTTTTT.

This clone appeared a few times. The chain joins TRBV7-3 to TRBJ2-1; tentatively, D is TRBD1 (5 bases). V lost 3 bases to trimming and J lost 10 bases, with 10 bases between them. The CDR3 length is 12 residues. From germline, CDR1 is SGHTA and CDR2 FQGTGA. The CDR3 protein is CASSLETAEQFF. The CDR3 DNA reads TGTGCCAGCAGCTTGGAGACAGCCGAGCAGTTCTTC.

CDR3 protein: CASSLDGDGYTF. In DNA, the CDR3 is TGTGCCAGCAGCTTAGACGGGGATGGCTACACCTTC. J is TRBJ1-2 and V is TRBV7-9; no clear D gene. Germline V lookup: CDR1 SEHNR, CDR2 FQNEAQ (reference sequence). Trimming shortened V by 1 base and J by 6 bases, and 6 bases separated the two germline ends. CDR3 length: 12 residues. The variable domain in full, completed from reference TRBV7-9 and TRBJ1-2, reads DTGVSQNPRHKITKRGQNVTFRCDPISEHNRLYWYRQTLGQGPEFLTYFQNEAQLEKSRLLSDRFSAERPKGSFSTLEIQRTEQGDSAMYLCASSLDGDGYTFGSGTRLTVV.

The J gene is TRBJ2-1, the V gene TRBV5-1; 13 bases agree with TRBD2. The ends lost 0 bases at V and 9 bases at J; junction bases unmatched: 6. Germline CDR1 SGHRS, CDR2 YFSETQ. CDR3 length: 16 residues. In DNA, the CDR3 is TGCGCCAGCAGCTTGGCCGGGACTAGCGGGATTCCTGAGCAGTTCTTC. Protein: CASSLAGTSGIPEQFF.